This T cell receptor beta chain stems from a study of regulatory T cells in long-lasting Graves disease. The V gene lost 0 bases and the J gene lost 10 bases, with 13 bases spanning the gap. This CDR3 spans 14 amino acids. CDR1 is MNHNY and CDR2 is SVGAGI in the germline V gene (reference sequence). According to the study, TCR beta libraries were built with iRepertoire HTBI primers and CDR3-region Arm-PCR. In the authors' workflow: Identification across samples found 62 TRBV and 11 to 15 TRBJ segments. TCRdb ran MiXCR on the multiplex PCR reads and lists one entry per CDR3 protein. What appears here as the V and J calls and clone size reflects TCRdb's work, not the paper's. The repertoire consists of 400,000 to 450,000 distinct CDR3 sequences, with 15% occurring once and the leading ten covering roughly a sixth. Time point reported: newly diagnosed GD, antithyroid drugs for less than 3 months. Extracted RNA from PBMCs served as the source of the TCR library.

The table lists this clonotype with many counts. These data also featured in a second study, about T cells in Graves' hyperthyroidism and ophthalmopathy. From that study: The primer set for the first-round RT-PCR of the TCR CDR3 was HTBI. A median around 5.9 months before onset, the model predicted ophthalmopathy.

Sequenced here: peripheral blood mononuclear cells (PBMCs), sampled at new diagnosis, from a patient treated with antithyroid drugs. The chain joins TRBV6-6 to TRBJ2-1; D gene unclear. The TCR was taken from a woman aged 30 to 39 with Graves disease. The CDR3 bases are TGTGCCAGCAGTTACTCGATAGCATTTGGGGAGCAGTTCTTC. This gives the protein CASSYSIAFGEQFF.